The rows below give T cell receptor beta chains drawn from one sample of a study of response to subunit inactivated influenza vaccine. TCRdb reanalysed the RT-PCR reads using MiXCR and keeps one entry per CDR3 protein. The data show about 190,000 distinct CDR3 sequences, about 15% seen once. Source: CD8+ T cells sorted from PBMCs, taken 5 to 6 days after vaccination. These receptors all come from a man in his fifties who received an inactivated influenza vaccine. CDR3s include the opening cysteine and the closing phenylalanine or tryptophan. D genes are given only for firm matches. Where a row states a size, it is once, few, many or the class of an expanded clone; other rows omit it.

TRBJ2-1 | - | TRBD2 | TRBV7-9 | TGTGCCAGCAGTCCTCCCGCCGGGACTAGCGGGAGGTTTGAGCAGTTCTTC | CASSPPAGTSGRFEQFF
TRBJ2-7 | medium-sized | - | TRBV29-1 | TGCAGCGTTGAAGATAAAACAGGGGAGGGTCTGGCGTACGAGCAGTACTTC | CSVEDKTGEGLAYEQYF
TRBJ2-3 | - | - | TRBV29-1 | TGCAGCTTGATCACAGATACGCAGTATTTT | CSLITDTQYF
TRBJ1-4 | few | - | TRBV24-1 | TGTGCCACCAGCGCCGGGGGGCCAAATGAAAAACTGTTTTTT | CATSAGGPNEKLFF
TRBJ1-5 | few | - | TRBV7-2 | TGTGCCAGCAGCTTGAATGGGCCTTACGATCAGCCCCAGCATTTT | CASSLNGPYDQPQHF
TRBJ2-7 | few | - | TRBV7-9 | TGTGCCAGCAGCCCACTTGGGTCACCCTACGAGCAGTACTTC | CASSPLGSPYEQYF
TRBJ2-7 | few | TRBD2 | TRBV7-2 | TGTGCCAGCAGCTACGGACTAGCGGGATCAAACGAGCAGTACTTC | CASSYGLAGSNEQYF
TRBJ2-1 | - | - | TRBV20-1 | TGCAGTGCTAGAGATCCCAGGGCGCCCAACAATGGTGAGCAGTTCTTC | CSARDPRAPNNGEQFF
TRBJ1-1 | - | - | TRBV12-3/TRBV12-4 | TGTGCCAGCAGCGGGCGGGCAGGGCTCACTGAAGCTTTCTTT | CASSGRAGLTEAFF
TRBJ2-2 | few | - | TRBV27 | TGTGCCAGCAGTTGGGTGGACACCGGGGAGCTGTTTTTT | CASSWVDTGELFF
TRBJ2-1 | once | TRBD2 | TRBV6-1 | TGTGCCAGCAGTGATCTGACTAGCGGGTACTACAATGAGCAGTTCTTC | CASSDLTSGYYNEQFF
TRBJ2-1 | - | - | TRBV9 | TGTGCCAGCAGCGTGTGGAACAATAATGAGCAGTTCTTC | CASSVWNNNEQFF
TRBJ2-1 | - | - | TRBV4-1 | TGCGCCAGCAGGATCAGTGCGGGAAGCTCCTACAATGAGCAGTTCTTC | CASRISAGSSYNEQFF
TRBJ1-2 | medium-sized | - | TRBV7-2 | TGTGCCAGCAGCTTAGAGGCCATCACTAACTATGGCTACACCTTC | CASSLEAITNYGYTF
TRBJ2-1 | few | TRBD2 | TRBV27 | TGTGCCAGCAGTGGACTAGCGGGGTTTCCCTCCTACAATGAGCAGTTCTTC | CASSGLAGFPSYNEQFF
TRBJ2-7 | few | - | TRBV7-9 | TGTGCCAGCGAAGAGAGCTACGAGCAGTACTTC | CASEESYEQYF
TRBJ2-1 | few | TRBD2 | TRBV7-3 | TGTGCCAGCAGCTTAACGGGACTAGCATCCAATGAGCAGTTCTTC | CASSLTGLASNEQFF
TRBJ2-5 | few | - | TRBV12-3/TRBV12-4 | TGTGCCAGCAGTCCCGCGGGGCAGCAAGAGACCCTTTACTTC | CASSPAGQQETLYF
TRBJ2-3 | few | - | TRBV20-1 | TGCAGTGCTGACGACCGGGAAACCACAGATACGCAGTATTTT | CSADDRETTDTQYF
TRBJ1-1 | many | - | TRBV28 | TGTGCCAGCAGTTTTTCGTGGAGCACTGAAGCTTTCTTT | CASSFSWSTEAFF
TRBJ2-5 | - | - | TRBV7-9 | TGTGCCAGCAGTCCCCAGCGGACCCAAGAGACCCAGTACTTC | CASSPQRTQETQYF
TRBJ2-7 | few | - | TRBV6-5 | TGTGCCAGCAGTTACCTACAGGGAGCCTACGAGCAGTACTTC | CASSYLQGAYEQYF
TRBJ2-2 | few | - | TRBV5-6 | TGTGCCAGCAGCCGATTCGCCGGGGAGCTGTTTTTT | CASSRFAGELFF
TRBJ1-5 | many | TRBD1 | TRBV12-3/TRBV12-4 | TGTGCCAGCAGTTTCGGACAGGGGGTGATTCAGCCCCAGCATTTT | CASSFGQGVIQPQHF
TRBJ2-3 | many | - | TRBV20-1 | TGCAGTGCTAGAGATATACAGCTTTTCACAGATACGCAGTATTTT | CSARDIQLFTDTQYF
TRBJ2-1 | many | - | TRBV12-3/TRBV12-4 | TGTGCCAGCAAAGGTTCCGGCTACAATGAGCAGTTCTTC | CASKGSGYNEQFF
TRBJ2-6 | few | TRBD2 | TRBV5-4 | TGTGCCAGCAGCTTAGGGTGGGAGGGAAGCTCCCAGGGGGCCAACGTCCTGACTTTC | CASSLGWEGSSQGANVLTF
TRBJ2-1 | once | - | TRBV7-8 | TGTGCCAGCAGCTTAGCCCAGGGGCCGTCAGCTGAGCAGTTCTTC | CASSLAQGPSAEQFF
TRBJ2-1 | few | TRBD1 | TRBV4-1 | TGCGCCAGCAGCCAAGATTCAGGGACAGGGGTAGACAATGAGCAGTTCTTC | CASSQDSGTGVDNEQFF
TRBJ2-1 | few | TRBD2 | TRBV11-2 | TGTGCCAGCAGGCAAACTAGCGGGAGGGCCGATGAGCAGTTCTTC | CASRQTSGRADEQFF
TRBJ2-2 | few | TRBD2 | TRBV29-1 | TGCAGCGTGGCGGGGGGACATAGCGGGAGTCCGCCCGGGGAGCTGTTTTTT | CSVAGGHSGSPPGELFF
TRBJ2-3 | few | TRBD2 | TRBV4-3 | TGCGCCAGCAGCCCTGGGGATAGCGGGGATCCGACAGATACGCAGTATTTT | CASSPGDSGDPTDTQYF